The clone carrying this TCR beta chain came up many times. What it binds is not known. This sample was included in a study of early T cells in non-severe SARS-CoV-2 infection. General observations from the study: There was a bias toward anti-spike CD8 responses in VDJdb matching, which missed private and CD4 specificities.

Each CDR3 protein gets one entry after TCRdb re-called the 5' RACE reads with MiXCR. Of 50,000 to 55,000 distinct CDR3 sequences in the sample, about 9.7% were seen once. Germline-derived CDR1 and CDR2 are ENHRY and SYGVKD. This CDR3 has 16 residues. With V trimmed by 3 bases and J by 0 bases, 3 bases remained unmatched. V is TRBV10-3 and J is TRBJ2-4; 9 bases line up with TRBD1. Sequenced: whole blood. This clonotype was sampled from an adult who was a healthcare worker with PCR-confirmed SARS-CoV-2 infection or an uninfected control (not recorded which). The CDR3 nucleotides are TGTGCCATCAGTGATCAGACAGGGGGAGCCAAAAACATTCAGTACTTC. The encoded protein is CAISDQTGGAKNIQYF.